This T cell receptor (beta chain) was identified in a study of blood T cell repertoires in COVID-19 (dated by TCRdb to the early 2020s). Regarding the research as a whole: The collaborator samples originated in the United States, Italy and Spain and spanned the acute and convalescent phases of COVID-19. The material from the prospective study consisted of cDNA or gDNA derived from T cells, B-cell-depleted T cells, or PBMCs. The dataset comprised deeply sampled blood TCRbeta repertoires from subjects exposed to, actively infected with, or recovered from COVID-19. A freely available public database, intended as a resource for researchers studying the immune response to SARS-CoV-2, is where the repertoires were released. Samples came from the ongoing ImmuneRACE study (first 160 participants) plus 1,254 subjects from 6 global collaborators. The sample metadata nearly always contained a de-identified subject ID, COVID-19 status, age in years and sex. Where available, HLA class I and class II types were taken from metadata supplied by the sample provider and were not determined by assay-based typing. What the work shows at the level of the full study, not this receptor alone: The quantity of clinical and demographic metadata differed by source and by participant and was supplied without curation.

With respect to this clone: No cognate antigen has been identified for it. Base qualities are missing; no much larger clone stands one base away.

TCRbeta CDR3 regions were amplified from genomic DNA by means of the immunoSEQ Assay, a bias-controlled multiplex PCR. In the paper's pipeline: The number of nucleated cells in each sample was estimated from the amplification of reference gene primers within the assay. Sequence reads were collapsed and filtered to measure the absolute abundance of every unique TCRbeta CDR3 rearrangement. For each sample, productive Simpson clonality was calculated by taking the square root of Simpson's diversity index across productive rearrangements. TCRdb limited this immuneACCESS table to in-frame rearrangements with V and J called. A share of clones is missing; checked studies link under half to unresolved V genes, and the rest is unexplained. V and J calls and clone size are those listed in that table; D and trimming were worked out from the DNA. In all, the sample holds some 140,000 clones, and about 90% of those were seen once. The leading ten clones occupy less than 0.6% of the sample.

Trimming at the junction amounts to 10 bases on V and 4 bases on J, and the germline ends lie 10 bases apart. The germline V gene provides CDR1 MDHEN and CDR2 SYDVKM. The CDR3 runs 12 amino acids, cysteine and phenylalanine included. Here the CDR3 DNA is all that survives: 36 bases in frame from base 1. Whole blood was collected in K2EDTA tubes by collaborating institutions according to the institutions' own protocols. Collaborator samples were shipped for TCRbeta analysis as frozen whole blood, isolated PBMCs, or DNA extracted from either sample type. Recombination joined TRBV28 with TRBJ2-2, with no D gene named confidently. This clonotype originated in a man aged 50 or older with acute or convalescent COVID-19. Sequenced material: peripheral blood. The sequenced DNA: TGTGCCACCCAGGTGTTCACCGGGGAGCTGTTTTTT. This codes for CATQVFTGELFF.